The T cell receptor (beta chain) under discussion was sequenced for a study of blood T cells in healthy people across ages. General study results and limits: With unsorted PBMCs, a conclusive comparison of naive versus antigen-experienced cells was not possible.

A second PCR of about 6 to 12 cycles used a sample-barcoded 5' primer and a J-beta primer mix. TCRdb used MiXCR to reprocess the 5' RACE reads, holding one entry per CDR3 protein. In the table there are under 2,000,000 distinct CDR3 sequences, around 48% of which are singletons. About this clonotype: Antigen unknown.

Each of the donors had roughly 9.3 milliliters of peripheral blood drawn into EDTA-treated Vacutainer tubes. The sequenced material came from blood. The source of this sequence is a middle-aged woman in good health.

The CDR3 nucleotides read TGTGCCAGCAGTATTCTACAGGGGGGGCAGTTCTTC. Its translation is CASSILQGGQFF. This chain connects TRBV28 to TRBJ2-1; 8 nucleotides line up with TRBD1. The germline CDR1 and CDR2 sequences are MDHEN and SYDVKM. The ends lost 5 bases at V and 12 bases at J; junction bases unmatched: 6. The CDR3 length is 12 residues.